The clone carrying this T cell receptor (beta chain) was detected only once. The data were produced by immunoSEQ multiplex PCR, yet TCRdb's version contains in-frame clones alone and is incomplete. This table holds about 60,000 clones, about 90% found once. The sample is drawn from a study of pediatric ulcerative colitis. There are 17 residues in the CDR3. J gave up 2 bases and V 0 bases, and 7 bases lay outside the gene matches. CDR1 and CDR2 from the germline V gene are SGHVS and FNYEAQ. The chain recombines TRBV7-6 with TRBJ2-7; TRBD2 matches at 10 bases. The receptor was derived from a boy under 18 who was a control in a study of pediatric ulcerative colitis. Sequencing used blood. The CDR3 region is CASSLAGTSDPPYEQYF. Here the CDR3 DNA reads TGTGCCAGCAGCTTAGCAGGGACTAGCGATCCTCCCTACGAGCAGTACTTC.